The 19 T cell receptor beta chains in this list originate from one sample, sequenced in a study of cytomegalovirus exposure and HLA in healthy donors. The study ran its PCR with 60 Vbeta and 13 Jbeta primers. Clones were sequenced by immunoSEQ multiplex PCR, and TCRdb holds only the in-frame ones, with some missing. The profile covers about 160,000 clones, with 81% appearing a single time and approximately 2% taken by the ten largest. Sequenced sample: PBMCs. These receptors originate from a woman between 18 and 29 years old in good health and CMV-seronegative.

This clone was detected once. This chain uses TRBV6-6 with TRBJ2-7; 10 nucleotides agree with TRBD1. In germline, CDR1 is MNHNY, CDR2 SVGAGI (reference sequence). The CDR3 spans 15 residues. The trim removed 0 bases at V and 5 bases at J, leaving 4 bases unmatched. CDR3 protein: CASSYSGTGAHEQYF. CDR3 coding DNA: TGTGCCAGCAGTTACTCTGGGACAGGGGCCCACGAGCAGTACTTC.

The chain employs TRBV7-9 and TRBJ2-6, with TRBD1 as a possible D gene (6 bases). CDR1 and CDR2 (germline): SEHNR, FQNEAQ (reference sequence). The V end lost 4 bases, the J end lost 0 bases, and 16 bases lay between the germline ends. The CDR3 consists of 18 residues. CDR3 loop: CASSSTGGGYSGANVLTF. CDR3 coding DNA: TGTGCCAGCAGCTCGACAGGTGGCGGATACTCTGGGGCCAACGTCCTGACTTTC.

The V call is TRBV5-1, the J call TRBJ1-1; 9 bases map to TRBD1. The V and J ends lost 4 bases and 2 bases, in that order; junction bases with no gene match: 6. Germline V gene sequence: CDR1 SGHRS, CDR2 YFSETQ. The CDR3 has 15 residues. The CDR3 DNA reads TGCGCCAGCAGCCTGACAGGGGGGTTAAACACTGAAGCTTTCTTT. Amino acids: CASSLTGGLNTEAFF.

V usage is TRBV13 and J usage is TRBJ2-3; 7 bases are shared with TRBD1. Germline V gene sequence: CDR1 PRHDT, CDR2 FYEKMQ (reference sequence). The CDR3 contains 14 residues. V lost 3 bases, J lost 7 bases, and 7 bases stayed unmatched. The CDR3 loop reads CASSFRDSGNTQYF. The CDR3 DNA reads as TGTGCCAGCAGCTTCAGGGACAGTGGAAATACGCAGTATTTT.

The chain combines TRBV10-3 with TRBJ1-5; TRBD1 matches at 12 bases. Germline V gene sequence: CDR1 ENHRY, CDR2 SYGVKD. The CDR3 is 14 amino acids. With 3 bases clipped from V and 9 bases from J, the junction kept 3 bases outside the gene matches. In DNA form, the CDR3 reads TGTGCCATCAGTGAAGGGACAGGGGGCCTGCCCCAGCATTTT. Its translation is CAISEGTGGLPQHF.

V gene TRBV19 combines with J gene TRBJ2-7; 10 positions agree with TRBD1. The V gene's germline CDR1 is LNHDA and CDR2 SQIVND (reference sequence). Trimming at V came to 4 bases and at J to 5 bases, leaving 5 bases not matched to a gene. CDR3 size: 14 residues. CDR3: CASSKTGGPNEQYF. As DNA, the CDR3 is TGTGCCAGTAGTAAGACAGGGGGCCCCAACGAGCAGTACTTC. The whole variable domain, filled in from reference TRBV19 and TRBJ2-7, reads DGGITQSPKYLFRKEGQNVTLSCEQNLNHDAMYWYRQDPGQGLRLIYYSQIVNDFQKGDIAEGYSVSREKKESFPLTVTSAQKNPTAFYLCASSKTGGPNEQYFGPGTRLTVT.

This clone has only one observation. The CDR3 sequence: CASSIIALAAGYEQYF. The CDR3 DNA reads as TGTGCCAGCAGCATCATCGCCCTAGCGGCGGGCTACGAGCAGTACTTC. This chain links TRBV2 with TRBJ2-7, with 7 nucleotides matching TRBD2. The germline V gene encodes CDR1 SNHLY and CDR2 FYNNEI. J gave up 3 bases and V 6 bases, and 14 bases lay outside the gene matches. The CDR3 sequence is 16 residues long. Filled out from reference TRBV2 and TRBJ2-7, the complete variable domain reads EPEVTQTPSHQVTQMGQEVILRCVPISNHLYFYWYRQILGQKVEFLVSFYNNEISEKSEIFDDQFSVERPDGSNFTLKIRSTKLEDSAMYFCASSIIALAAGYEQYFGPGTRLTVT.

The gene calls are TRBV7-2 and TRBJ1-2; TRBD1 matches at 7 bases. V lost 5 bases and J lost 0; bases outside the gene matches: 12. The CDR3 contains 17 residues. Germline lookup yields CDR1 SGHTA and CDR2 FQGNSA. The CDR3 is CASSPRQGGTSNYGYTF. CDR3 nucleotides: TGTGCCAGCAGCCCTAGACAGGGAGGAACTTCTAACTATGGCTACACCTTC.

This chain connects TRBV6-6 to TRBJ2-3; D is unresolved. From germline, CDR1 is MNHNY and CDR2 SVGAGI (reference sequence). The CDR3 runs to 11 residues. With 5 bases removed from V and 2 bases from J, the gap between germline ends came to 2 bases. This CDR3 reads CASSHTDTQYF. The CDR3 coding sequence is TGTGCCAGCAGTCACACAGATACGCAGTATTTT.

This clone was detected only a few times. DNA of the CDR3: TGTGCCAGCAGTTTAACTGCAGGGGGCATTTCCCACACCACCCCTTCTGGGGCCAACGTCCTGACTTTC. Translating it yields CASSLTAGGISHTTPSGANVLTF. The genes are TRBV28 and TRBJ2-6, with 8 bases aligning to TRBD1. CDR1 and CDR2 (germline): MDHEN, SYDVKM. V was pared by 2 bases and J by 1 base, with 22 bases of the junction left unmatched. The length of the CDR3 is 23 residues.

This rearrangement joins TRBV6-4 to TRBJ2-3; 10 bases align to TRBD2. Trimming took 0 bases from V and 4 from J; bases not matched to a gene: 4. This CDR3 is 16 amino acids long. Germline V CDR1 and CDR2: MRHNA, SNTAGT. DNA for the CDR3: TGTGCCAGCAGTGACTCGACCAGCGGGGGGGCAGATACGCAGTATTTT. It is translated as CASSDSTSGGADTQYF.

V gene TRBV5-1 combines with J gene TRBJ2-5; D perhaps matches TRBD2 (6 bases). CDR1 and CDR2 from the germline V gene are SGHRS and YFSETQ. The CDR3 length is 14 residues. Between the trimmed V and J ends, which lost 4 bases and 2 bases, there was a span of 12 bases. In DNA form, the CDR3 reads TGCGCCAGCAGCAAGGCGGGACCTCAAGAGACCCAGTACTTC. Protein sequence: CASSKAGPQETQYF.

The chain is built from TRBV5-1 and TRBJ1-5, with 10 bases that match TRBD1. The CDR3 runs 16 residues. Unmatched junction bases numbered 10, after V lost 4 bases and J lost 6 bases. Per germline, CDR1 SGHRS and CDR2 YFSETQ. DNA of the CDR3: TGCGCCAGCAGCCCCCGCCCCGGGACAGGGGCTCAGCCCCAGCATTTT. This gives the protein CASSPRPGTGAQPQHF.

In this sample, this clone turned up once. This chain uses TRBV5-6 with TRBJ2-3, with D maybe TRBD2 (7 bases). CDR1 SGHDT and CDR2 YYEEEE come from the germline V gene. This CDR3 has 17 amino acids. V was trimmed by 4 bases and J by 6 bases, leaving 24 bases between them. The chain's CDR3 is CASSNIKGGGAADTQYF. CDR3 nucleotide sequence: TGTGCCAGCAGCAACATCAAAGGTGGGGGGGCCGCGGATACGCAGTATTTT.

The V call is TRBV23-1, the J call TRBJ2-2, with D unclear. TRBV23-1 belongs to the ORF category, with a function that is uncertain. Trimming removed 11 bases from V and 1 base from J, with 20 bases in between. The CDR3 length is 16 residues. The CDR3 reads CAGQRNSTQNTGELFF. The CDR3 DNA reads as TGCGCCGGCCAGAGGAACTCGACGCAGAACACCGGGGAGCTGTTTTTT.

This chain connects TRBV29-1 to TRBJ2-1; the D is unclear. With 6 bases removed from V and 0 bases from J, the gap between germline ends came to 12 bases. This CDR3 is built from 14 residues. The germline V gene has CDR1 SQVTM and CDR2 ANQGSEA. The CDR3 spells CSVESVSSYNEQFF. The DNA for the CDR3 is TGCAGCGTGGAAAGCGTTTCCTCCTACAATGAGCAGTTCTTC.

This clone was seen only once. V and J are TRBV19 and TRBJ2-1; perhaps TRBD2 as D (5 bases). The CDR3 runs to 16 residues. The V gene's germline CDR1 is LNHDA and CDR2 SQIVND (reference sequence). V was shortened by 6 bases and J by 0 bases, with 15 bases between the two germline ends. CDR3 sequence: CASSLAGLSSYNEQFF. Written as DNA, the CDR3 is TGTGCCAGTAGCCTGGCGGGTTTAAGCTCCTACAATGAGCAGTTCTTC.

On this clone itself: Sequence at one end of the junction differs from germline and may be a read error. The CDR3 sequence: CSSSRGREKLFF. The CDR3 nucleotides read TGTTCCAGCAGCCGTGGCAGGGAAAAACTGTTTTTT. The rearrangement uses TRBV7-9 and TRBJ1-4; the D is unclear. Germline V lookup: CDR1 SEHNR, CDR2 FQNEAQ (reference sequence). This CDR3 comprises 12 residues.

The table lists this clone with a count of one. The V call is TRBV28, the J call TRBJ2-1; TRBD2 aligns across 11 bases. Germline CDR1 is MDHEN and CDR2 is SYDVKM. The ends lost 3 bases at V and 5 bases at J; junction bases unmatched: 18. The CDR3 is made up of 20 amino acids. CDR3 protein: CASSFELAGVGSLYNNEQFF. CDR3 DNA sequence: TGTGCCAGCAGTTTTGAACTAGCGGGAGTAGGGTCTCTGTACAACAATGAGCAGTTCTTC.